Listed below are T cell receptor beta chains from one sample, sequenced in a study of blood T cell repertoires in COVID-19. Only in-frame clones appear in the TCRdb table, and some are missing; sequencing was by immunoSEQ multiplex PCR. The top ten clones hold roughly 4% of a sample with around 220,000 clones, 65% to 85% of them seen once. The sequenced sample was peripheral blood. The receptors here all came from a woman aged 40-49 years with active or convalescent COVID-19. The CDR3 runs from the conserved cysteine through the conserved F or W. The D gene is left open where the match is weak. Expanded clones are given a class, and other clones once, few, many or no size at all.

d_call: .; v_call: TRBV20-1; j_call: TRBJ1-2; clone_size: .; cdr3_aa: CSASRQAYGYTF; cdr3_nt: TGCAGTGCTAGTCGCCAGGCCTATGGCTACACCTTC
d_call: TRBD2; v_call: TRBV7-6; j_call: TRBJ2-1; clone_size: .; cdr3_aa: CASSLTSGGYNEQFF; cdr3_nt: TGTGCCAGCAGCTTAACTAGCGGGGGTTACAATGAGCAGTTCTTC
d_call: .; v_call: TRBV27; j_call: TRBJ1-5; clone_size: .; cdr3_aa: CASSLGYSNQPQHF; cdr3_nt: TGTGCCAGCAGCCTAGGATATAGCAATCAGCCCCAGCATTTT
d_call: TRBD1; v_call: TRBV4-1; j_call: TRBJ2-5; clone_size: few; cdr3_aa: CASKPTGDQTQYF; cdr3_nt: TGCGCCAGCAAACCAACAGGGGATCAGACCCAGTACTTC
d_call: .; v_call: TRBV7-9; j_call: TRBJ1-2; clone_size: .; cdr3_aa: CASSLAARADYGYTF; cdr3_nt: TGTGCCAGCAGCTTAGCGGCCAGGGCGGACTATGGCTACACCTTC
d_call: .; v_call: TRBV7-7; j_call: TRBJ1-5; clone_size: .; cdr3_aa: CASSLGRNQPQHF; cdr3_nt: TGTGCTAGCAGCTTAGGCAGGAATCAGCCCCAGCATTTT
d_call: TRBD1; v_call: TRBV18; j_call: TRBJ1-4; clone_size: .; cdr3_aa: CASSPSGQANEKLFF; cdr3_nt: TGTGCCAGCTCACCTTCGGGACAGGCTAATGAAAAACTGTTTTTT
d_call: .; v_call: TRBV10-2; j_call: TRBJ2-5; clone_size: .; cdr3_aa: CASSGAAGPQETQYF; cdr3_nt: TGCGCCAGCAGTGGAGCCGCGGGGCCACAAGAGACCCAGTACTTC
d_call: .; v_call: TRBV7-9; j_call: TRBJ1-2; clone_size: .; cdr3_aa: CASSLARQGSGYTF; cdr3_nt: TGTGCCAGCAGCTTAGCACGGCAGGGGAGTGGCTACACCTTC
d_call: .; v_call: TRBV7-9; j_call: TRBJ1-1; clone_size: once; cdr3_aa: CASSLVGQNTEAFF; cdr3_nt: TGTGCCAGCAGCTTGGTGGGACAGAACACTGAAGCTTTCTTT
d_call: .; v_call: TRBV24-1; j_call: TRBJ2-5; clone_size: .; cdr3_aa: CATSDFAGQPHQETQYF; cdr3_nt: TGTGCCACCAGTGATTTCGCGGGCCAACCTCACCAAGAGACCCAGTACTTC
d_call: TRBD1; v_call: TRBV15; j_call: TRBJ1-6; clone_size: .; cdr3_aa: CATSSPRTGANSPLHF; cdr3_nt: TGTGCCACCAGCAGCCCCCGGACAGGCGCAAATTCACCCCTCCACTTT
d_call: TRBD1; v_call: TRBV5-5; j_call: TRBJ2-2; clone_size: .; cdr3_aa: CASSLETGASTGELFF; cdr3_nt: TGTGCCAGCAGCTTGGAGACAGGGGCAAGCACCGGGGAGCTGTTTTTT
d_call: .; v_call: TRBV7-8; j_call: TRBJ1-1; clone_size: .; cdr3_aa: CASSLVKGTGHTEAFF; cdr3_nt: TGTGCCAGCAGCTTAGTTAAGGGTACAGGGCACACTGAAGCTTTCTTT
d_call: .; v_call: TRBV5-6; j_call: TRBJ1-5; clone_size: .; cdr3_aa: CASSLGGRSGQPQHF; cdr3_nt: TGTGCCAGCAGCTTGGGTGGAAGGTCAGGTCAGCCCCAGCATTTT
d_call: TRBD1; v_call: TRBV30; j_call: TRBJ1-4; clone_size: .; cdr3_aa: CAWSRGLGEKLFF; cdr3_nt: TGTGCCTGGAGTAGGGGGCTGGGGGAAAAACTGTTTTTT
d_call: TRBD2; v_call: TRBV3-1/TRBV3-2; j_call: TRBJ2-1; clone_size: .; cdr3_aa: CASSPTLAGGPIHNEQFF; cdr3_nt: TGTGCCAGCAGCCCCACACTAGCGGGGGGGCCTATCCACAATGAGCAGTTCTTC
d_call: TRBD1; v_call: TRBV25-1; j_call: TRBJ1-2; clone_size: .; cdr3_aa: CASSGWTGLNYGYTF; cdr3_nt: TGTGCCAGCAGTGGCTGGACAGGGCTGAACTATGGCTACACCTTC
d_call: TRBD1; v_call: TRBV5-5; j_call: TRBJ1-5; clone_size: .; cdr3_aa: CASSFGTGDNQPQHF; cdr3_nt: TGTGCCAGCAGCTTCGGGACAGGGGACAATCAGCCCCAGCATTTT
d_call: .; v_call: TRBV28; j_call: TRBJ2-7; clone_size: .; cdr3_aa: CASSRQATYEQYF; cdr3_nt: TGTGCCAGCAGCAGACAGGCTACCTACGAGCAGTACTTC
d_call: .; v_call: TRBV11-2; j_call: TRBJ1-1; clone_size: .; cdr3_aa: CASSSDSAYMNTEAFF; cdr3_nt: TGTGCCAGCAGCTCGGACAGCGCCTACATGAACACTGAAGCTTTCTTT
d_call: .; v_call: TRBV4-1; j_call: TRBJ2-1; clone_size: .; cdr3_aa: CASSPTPSSYNEQFF; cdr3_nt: TGCGCCAGCAGCCCAACTCCGAGCTCCTACAATGAGCAGTTCTTC
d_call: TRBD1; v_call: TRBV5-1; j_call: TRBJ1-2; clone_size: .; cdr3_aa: CASSSGDRARYGYTF; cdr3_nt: TGCGCCAGCAGCTCCGGGGACAGGGCGAGGTATGGCTACACCTTC
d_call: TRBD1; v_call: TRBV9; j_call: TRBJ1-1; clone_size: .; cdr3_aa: CASSVEGTGIGEAFF; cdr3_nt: TGTGCCAGCAGCGTAGAGGGGACAGGGATTGGTGAAGCTTTCTTT
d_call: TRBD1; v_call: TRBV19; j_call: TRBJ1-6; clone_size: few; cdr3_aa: CASSIDPERQGSNSPLHF; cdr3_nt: TGTGCCAGTAGTATAGATCCGGAAAGACAGGGGTCTAATTCACCCCTCCACTTT
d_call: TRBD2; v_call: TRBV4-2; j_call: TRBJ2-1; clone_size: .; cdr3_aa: CASSQRTSGAYNEQFF; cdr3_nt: TGTGCCAGCAGCCAGCGGACTAGCGGGGCCTACAATGAGCAGTTCTTC
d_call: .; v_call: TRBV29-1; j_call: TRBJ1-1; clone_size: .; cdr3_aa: CSVDWGRGTEAFF; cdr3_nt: TGCAGCGTTGATTGGGGGCGGGGGACTGAAGCTTTCTTT
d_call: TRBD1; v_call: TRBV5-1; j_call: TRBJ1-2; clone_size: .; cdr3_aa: CASSSSGTGVGYTF; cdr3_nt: TGCGCCAGCAGCAGCTCCGGGACAGGGGTTGGCTACACCTTC
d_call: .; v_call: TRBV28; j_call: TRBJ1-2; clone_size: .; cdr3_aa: CASTTGGSGYTF; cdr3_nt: TGTGCCAGCACCACGGGGGGGTCCGGCTACACCTTC
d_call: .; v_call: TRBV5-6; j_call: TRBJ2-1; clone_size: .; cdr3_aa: CASSLAVYNEQFF; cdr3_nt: TGTGCCAGCAGCTTGGCCGTCTACAATGAGCAGTTCTTC
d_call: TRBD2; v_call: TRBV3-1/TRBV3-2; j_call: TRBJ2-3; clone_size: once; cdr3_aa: CASSHRLADHTDTQYF; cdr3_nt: TGTGCCAGCAGCCACCGACTAGCGGATCACACAGATACGCAGTATTTT
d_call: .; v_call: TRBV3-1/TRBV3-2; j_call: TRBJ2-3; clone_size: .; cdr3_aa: CASSHVGSGPTDTQYF; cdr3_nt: TGTGCCAGCAGCCACGTAGGGAGCGGACCCACAGATACGCAGTATTTT
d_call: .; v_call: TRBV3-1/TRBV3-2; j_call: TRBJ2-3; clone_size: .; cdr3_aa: CASRNISGYKYRFGTDTQYF; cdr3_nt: TGTGCCAGCAGGAATATTAGCGGATACAAATACCGCTTTGGCACAGATACGCAGTATTTT
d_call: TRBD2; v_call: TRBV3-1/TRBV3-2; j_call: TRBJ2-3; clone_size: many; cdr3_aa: CASSPLAGASTDTQYF; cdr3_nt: TGTGCCAGCAGCCCCTTAGCGGGGGCTAGCACAGATACGCAGTATTTT
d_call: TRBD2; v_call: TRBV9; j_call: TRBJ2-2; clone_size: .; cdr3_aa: CASSRLTISGPANTGELFF; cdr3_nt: TGTGCCAGCAGCCGACTGACCATTAGCGGGCCCGCGAACACCGGGGAGCTGTTTTTT
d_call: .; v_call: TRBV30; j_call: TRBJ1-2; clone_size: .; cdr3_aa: CACPGRGYGYTF; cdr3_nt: TGTGCCTGCCCCGGCCGGGGCTATGGCTACACCTTC
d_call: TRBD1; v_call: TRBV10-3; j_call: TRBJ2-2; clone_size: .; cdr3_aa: CAISRDRGRTGELFF; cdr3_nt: TGTGCCATCAGTCGGGACAGGGGGCGAACCGGGGAGCTGTTTTTT
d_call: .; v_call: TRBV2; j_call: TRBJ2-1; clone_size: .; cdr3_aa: CASREDSWRNEQFF; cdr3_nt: TGTGCCAGCAGGGAGGACAGTTGGCGGAATGAGCAGTTCTTC
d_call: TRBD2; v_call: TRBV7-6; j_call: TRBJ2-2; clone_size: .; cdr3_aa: CASSSAGRTSGNTGELFF; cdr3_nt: TGTGCCAGCAGCTCGGCCGGCCGGACTAGCGGGAACACCGGGGAGCTGTTTTTT
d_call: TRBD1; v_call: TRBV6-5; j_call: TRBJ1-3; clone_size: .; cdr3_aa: CASSLVSGGYGNTIYF; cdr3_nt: TGTGCCAGCAGTTTGGTGTCAGGGGGCTATGGAAACACCATATATTTT
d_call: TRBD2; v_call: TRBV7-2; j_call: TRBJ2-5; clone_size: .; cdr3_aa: CASSLRIAGSGETQYF; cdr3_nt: TGTGCCAGCAGCTTAAGAATAGCGGGGTCTGGGGAGACCCAGTACTTC
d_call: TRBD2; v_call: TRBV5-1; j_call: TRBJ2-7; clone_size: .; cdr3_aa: CASSPGGGGIAYEQYF; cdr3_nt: TGCGCCAGCAGCCCCGGGGGCGGGGGGATCGCCTACGAGCAGTACTTC
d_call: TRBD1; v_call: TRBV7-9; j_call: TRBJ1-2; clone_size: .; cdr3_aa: CASTQGAAYGYTF; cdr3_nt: TGTGCCAGCACTCAGGGGGCGGCCTATGGCTACACCTTC
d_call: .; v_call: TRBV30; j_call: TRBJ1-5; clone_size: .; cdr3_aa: CAWSRDSNQPQHF; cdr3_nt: TGTGCCTGGAGTAGAGATAGCAATCAGCCCCAGCATTTT